This T cell receptor beta chain was documented in a study of cytomegalovirus exposure and HLA in healthy donors. Overall study results and limits: Per a later analysis, roughly 17,000 TCR beta sequences showed association with HLA alleles at 0.05 false discovery rate. Reportedly, cytomegalovirus status was diagnosed with high sensitivity and specificity.

The study ran its PCR with 60 Vbeta and 13 Jbeta primers. Libraries were prepared by immunoSEQ multiplex PCR; TCRdb keeps only in-frame clonotypes and omits some of them. The table records 85,000 to 120,000 clones, 60% to 80% of them present only once. The CDR3 runs 20 residues. Germline values: CDR1 GTSNPN, CDR2 SVGIG (reference sequence). After removal of 3 bases from V and 5 bases from J, the junction contained 21 bases not matched to a gene. As to this clone: The antigen is unknown.

Sequenced sample: PBMCs. The chain joins TRBV30 to TRBJ2-3; 12 bases line up with TRBD2. The receptor's source is a female donor in good health and CMV-seronegative. The CDR3 reads CAWRPGRASGRAGLLDTQYF. The CDR3 DNA is TGTGCCTGGAGACCTGGGAGGGCTAGCGGGAGGGCCGGGTTATTAGATACGCAGTATTTT.